The T cell receptor (beta chain) described here comes from a study of blood T cell repertoires in COVID-19. Whole-study context: Sample material is recorded as cDNA or gDNA derived from T cells, B-cell-depleted T cells, or PBMCs.

Generated by immunoSEQ multiplex PCR, the TCRdb table keeps only in-frame clones and is missing some. The sample lists around 100,000 clones; under 90% were seen once. CDR3 size: 13 residues. CDR1 and CDR2 from the germline V gene are LNHDA and SQIVND (reference sequence). V lost 3 bases and J lost 4, with 9 bases in between. The rearrangement uses TRBV19 and TRBJ2-5; no firm D call. This sequence was found in a human donor in a cohort sampled during active COVID-19. Sequencing was done on a sample of peripheral blood. CDR3 in amino acids: CASSISPGETQYF. In DNA, the CDR3 is TGTGCCAGTAGTATTTCACCGGGAGAGACCCAGTACTTC.